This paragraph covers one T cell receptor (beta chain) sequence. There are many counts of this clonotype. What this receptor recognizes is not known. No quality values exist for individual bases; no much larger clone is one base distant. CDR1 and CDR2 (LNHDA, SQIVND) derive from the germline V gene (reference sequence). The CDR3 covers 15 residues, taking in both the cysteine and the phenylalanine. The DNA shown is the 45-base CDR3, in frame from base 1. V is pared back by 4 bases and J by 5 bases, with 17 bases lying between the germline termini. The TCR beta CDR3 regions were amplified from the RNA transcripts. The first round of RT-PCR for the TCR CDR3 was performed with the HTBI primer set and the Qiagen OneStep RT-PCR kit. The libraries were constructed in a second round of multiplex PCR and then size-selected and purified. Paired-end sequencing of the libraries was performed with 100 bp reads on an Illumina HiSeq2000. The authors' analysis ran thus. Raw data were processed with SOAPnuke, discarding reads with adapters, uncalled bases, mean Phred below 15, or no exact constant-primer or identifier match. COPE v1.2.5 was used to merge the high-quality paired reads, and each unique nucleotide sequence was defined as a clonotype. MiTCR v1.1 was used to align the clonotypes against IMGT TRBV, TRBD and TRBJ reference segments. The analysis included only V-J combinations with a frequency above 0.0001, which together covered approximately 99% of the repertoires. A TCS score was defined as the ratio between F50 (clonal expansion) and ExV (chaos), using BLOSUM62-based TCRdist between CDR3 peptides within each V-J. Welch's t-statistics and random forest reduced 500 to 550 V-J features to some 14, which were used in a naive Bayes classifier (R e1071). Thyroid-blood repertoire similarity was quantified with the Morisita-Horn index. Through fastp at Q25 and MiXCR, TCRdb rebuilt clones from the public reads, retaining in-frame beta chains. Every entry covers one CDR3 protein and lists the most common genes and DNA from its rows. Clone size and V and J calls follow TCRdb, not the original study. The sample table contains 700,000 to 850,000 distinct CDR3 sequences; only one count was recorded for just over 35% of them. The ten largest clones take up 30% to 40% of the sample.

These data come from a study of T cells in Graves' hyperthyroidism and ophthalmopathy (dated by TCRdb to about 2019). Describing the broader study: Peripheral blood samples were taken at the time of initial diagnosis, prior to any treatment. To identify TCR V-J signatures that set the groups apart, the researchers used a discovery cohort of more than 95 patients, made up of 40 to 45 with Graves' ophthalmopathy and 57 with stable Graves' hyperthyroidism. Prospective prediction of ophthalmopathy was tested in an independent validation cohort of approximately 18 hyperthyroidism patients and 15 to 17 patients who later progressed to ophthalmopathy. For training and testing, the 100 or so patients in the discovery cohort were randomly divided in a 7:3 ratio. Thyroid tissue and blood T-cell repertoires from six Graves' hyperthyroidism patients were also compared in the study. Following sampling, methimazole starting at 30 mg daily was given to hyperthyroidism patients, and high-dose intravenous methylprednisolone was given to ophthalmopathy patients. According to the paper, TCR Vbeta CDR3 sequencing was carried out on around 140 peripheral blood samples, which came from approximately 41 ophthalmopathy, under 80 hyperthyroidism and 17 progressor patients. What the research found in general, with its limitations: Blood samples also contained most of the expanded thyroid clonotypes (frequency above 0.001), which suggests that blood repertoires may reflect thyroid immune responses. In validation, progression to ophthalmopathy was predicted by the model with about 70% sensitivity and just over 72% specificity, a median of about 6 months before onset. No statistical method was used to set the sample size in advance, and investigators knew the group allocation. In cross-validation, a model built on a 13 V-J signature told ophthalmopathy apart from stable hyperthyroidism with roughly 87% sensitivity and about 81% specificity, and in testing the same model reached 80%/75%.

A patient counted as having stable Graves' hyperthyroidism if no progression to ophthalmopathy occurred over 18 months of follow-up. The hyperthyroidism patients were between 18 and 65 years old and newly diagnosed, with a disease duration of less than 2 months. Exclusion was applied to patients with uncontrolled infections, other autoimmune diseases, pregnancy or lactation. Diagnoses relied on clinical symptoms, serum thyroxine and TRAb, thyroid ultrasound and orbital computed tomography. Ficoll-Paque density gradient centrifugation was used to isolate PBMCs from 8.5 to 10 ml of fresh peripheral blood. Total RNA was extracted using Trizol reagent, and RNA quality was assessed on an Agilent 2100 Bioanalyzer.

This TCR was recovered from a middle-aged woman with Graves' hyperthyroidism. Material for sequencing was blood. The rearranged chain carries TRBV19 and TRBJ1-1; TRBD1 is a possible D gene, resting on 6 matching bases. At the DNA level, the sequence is TGTGCCAGTAGTACAGGGGTCCCGACGGAGACTGAAGCTTTCTTT. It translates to CASSTGVPTETEAFF.